This TCR beta chain derives from a study of neurological immune-mediated disorders. This clonotype was recorded many times. Germline loops: CDR1 SGHRS, CDR2 YFSETQ. The length of the CDR3 is 15 residues. With 1 base removed from V and 0 bases from J, the gap between germline ends came to 11 bases. A single record per CDR3 protein comes from TCRdb applying MiXCR to the 5' RACE reads. The repertoire consists of about 70,000 distinct CDR3 sequences, with roughly 5% occurring once and the leading ten covering roughly 5.7%. The V gene is TRBV5-1, the J gene TRBJ2-7, with a weak D call TRBD1 (6 bases). Sequencing was carried out using PBMCs. This receptor was identified in a human donor with multiple sclerosis. The donor label of this sample is uncertain. The CDR3 DNA follows: TGCGCCAGCAGCTTGATAACAGGGAGCTCCTACGAGCAGTACTTC. It encodes CASSLITGSSYEQYF.